A single sample gave rise to the 19 T cell receptor beta chains below, sequenced in a study of T cell repertoires in cytomegalovirus infection. TCRdb reanalysed the reads using MiXCR and keeps one entry per CDR3 protein. The repertoire has some 800,000 distinct CDR3 sequences, around a third of them found once; the top ten carry 9.5% to 15%. Their recognized antigens are unknown. Material: cultured CD8+ T cells from PBMCs, obtained from culture after CMV antigen stimulation. Receptor source: a human donor in good health (CMV status not recorded). Some clones in this sample may be carry-over from other donors' samples.

The chain joins TRBV6-1 to TRBJ2-2; D may be TRBD2 (6 bases). The CDR3 covers 16 residues. Trimming removed 9 bases at V and 8 bases at J, with 25 bases between. In germline, CDR1 is MNHNS, CDR2 SASEGT. The CDR3 region is CASIYLAGPVLGELFF. The CDR3 DNA follows: TGTGCCAGTATTTATTTGGCGGGACCTGTACTGGGGGAGCTGTTTTTT.

The V call is TRBV15, the J call TRBJ2-2; D is possibly TRBD1 (6 bases). The V end lost 3 bases, the J end lost 0 bases, and 8 bases lay between the germline ends. The CDR3 contains 15 residues. The germline V gene has CDR1 LNHNV and CDR2 YYDKDF (reference sequence). The CDR3 region is CATSRDRSNTGELFF. The CDR3 coding sequence is TGTGCCACCAGCAGGGACAGATCGAACACCGGGGAGCTGTTTTTT.

This clonotype was detected many times. The chain combines TRBV7-2 with TRBJ2-3; 8 positions match TRBD2. The trim removed 11 bases at V and 2 bases at J, leaving 6 bases unmatched. The length of the CDR3 is 13 residues. In germline, CDR1 is SGHTA, CDR2 FQGNSA. The CDR3 DNA is TGTGCCGGGGGGCGGGGGGTCACAGATACGCAGTATTTT. It translates to CAGGRGVTDTQYF.

This sequence joins TRBV24-1 and TRBJ2-7; 8 bases map to TRBD1. After removal of 5 bases from V and 5 bases from J, the junction contained 7 bases not matched to a gene. The CDR3 is 14 amino acids. Per germline, CDR1 KGHDR and CDR2 SFDVKD. CDR3 sequence reads: CATSAGQGSNEQYF. DNA for the CDR3: TGTGCCACCAGTGCCGGACAGGGTTCTAACGAGCAGTACTTC.

This sequence joins TRBV19 and TRBJ2-1; D is ambiguous. The CDR3 spans 14 residues. V was shortened by 9 bases and J by 0 bases, with 12 bases between the two germline ends. Germline V gene data show CDR1 as LNHDA and CDR2 as SQIVND (reference sequence). CDR3 residues: CASAHGSSYNEQFF. Here the CDR3 DNA reads TGTGCCAGCGCCCACGGAAGCTCCTACAATGAGCAGTTCTTC.

Points on this clonotype: A much larger clone lies one base from this, so it may be a read error. The V gene is TRBV7-6, the J gene TRBJ1-5; D may be TRBD1 (6 bases). This CDR3 region has 17 residues. Germline V gene sequence: CDR1 SGHVS, CDR2 FNYEAQ. CDR3 bases: TGTGCCAGCGGCTTAGGGGGGACAATCTATAGCAATCAGCCCCAGCATTTT. This encodes CASGLGGTIYSNQPQHF.

V is TRBV14 and J is TRBJ2-7; TRBD2 is a possible D gene (6 bases). The CDR3 runs to 16 residues. The germline gives CDR1 SGHDN, CDR2 FVKESK. The V end was cut by 8 bases, the J end by 2 bases, with 22 bases between. The CDR3 loop reads CASARHWGDPTYEQYF. The CDR3, as DNA: TGTGCCAGCGCCAGGCATTGGGGGGACCCCACCTACGAGCAGTACTTC.

DNA of the CDR3: TGTGCCAGCAGTCCTGGACGGTCCACTGAAGCTTTCTTT. It yields the protein CASSPGRSTEAFF. V gene TRBV12-3 or TRBV12-4 combines with J gene TRBJ1-1; no clear D. V lost 5 bases and J 4 bases, leaving 11 bases between the germline ends. The CDR3 is 13 amino acids.

There are a few counts of this clonotype. The rearrangement uses TRBV7-9 and TRBJ2-7; D is unresolved. CDR1 SEHNR and CDR2 FQNEAQ come from the germline V gene (reference sequence). Trimming took 2 bases from V and 0 from J, leaving 8 bases between them. CDR3 length equals 14 residues. This CDR3 is CASSLRGPSYEQYV. DNA for the CDR3: TGTGCCAGCAGCTTAAGAGGACCCTCCTACGAGCAGTACGTC.

The genes are TRBV20-1 and TRBJ2-1, with 9 bases aligning to TRBD2. Germline V gene data show CDR1 as DFQATT and CDR2 as SNEGSKA (reference sequence). CDR3 length equals 15 residues. Trimming removed 0 bases from V and 5 bases from J; junction bases left unmatched: 5. In nucleotides, the CDR3 is TGCAGTGCTAGAGATAAAGCGGGGGGCCACAATGAGCAGTTCTTC. Encoded protein: CSARDKAGGHNEQFF.

The chain carries TRBV7-9 and TRBJ1-4; weak D call: TRBD1 (5 bases). CDR3 length: 16 amino acids. Deletions cut 5 bases from V and 6 bases from J, with 19 bases between. CDR1 and CDR2 from the germline V gene are SEHNR and FQNEAQ (reference sequence). DNA of the CDR3: TGTGCCAGCAGCAATCTCCTTGGGGCATCTGATGAAAAACTGTTTTTT. Translation: CASSNLLGASDEKLFF.

This clonotype has a handful of counts. The CDR3 reads CASSPLGGPTNGYTF. The CDR3 DNA reads as TGTGCCAGCAGCCCCCTAGGAGGGCCTACGAATGGCTACACCTTC. This chain uses TRBV6-1 with TRBJ1-2; D gene uncertain. With 6 bases removed from V and 6 bases from J, the gap between germline ends came to 20 bases. The CDR3 loop spans 15 amino acids. Germline V gene lookup returns CDR1 MNHNS and CDR2 SASEGT.

The V gene is TRBV6-6, the J gene TRBJ1-2; D remains ambiguous. Trimming removed 0 bases from V and 5 bases from J, with 7 bases in between. The germline CDR1 and CDR2 sequences are MNHNY and SVGAGI (reference sequence). The CDR3 is 13 amino acids. CDR3 region: CASSYSKSYGYTF. The CDR3 DNA reads as TGTGCCAGCAGTTACTCGAAATCATATGGCTACACCTTC.

V and J are TRBV28 and TRBJ1-1; weak D call: TRBD1 (5 bases). Per germline, CDR1 MDHEN and CDR2 SYDVKM. The CDR3 covers 15 residues. The ends were cut back, 5 bases at V and 4 bases at J, with 17 bases in the middle. The CDR3 region has the DNA TGTGCCAGCAGTCACCCTACTGAAAGGGGCACTGAAGCTTTCTTT. Its protein is CASSHPTERGTEAFF.

The V call is TRBV7-8, the J call TRBJ2-7; TRBD2 is a possible D gene (6 bases). CDR1 and CDR2 from the germline V gene are SGHVS and FQNEAQ. The CDR3 has 14 residues. V lost 3 bases, J lost 1 base, and 10 bases lay in between. CDR3 amino acids: CASSFRGISYEQYF. DNA of the CDR3: TGTGCCAGCAGCTTTCGGGGGATATCCTACGAGCAGTACTTC.

The chain has TRBV6-1 and TRBJ1-1; D may be TRBD1 (6 bases). The V and J ends lost 2 bases and 4 bases respectively, with 11 bases between them. The germline V gene encodes CDR1 MNHNS and CDR2 SASEGT. The CDR3 runs 14 residues. The CDR3 sequence: CASSESGGSTEAFF. The CDR3 DNA follows: TGTGCCAGCAGTGAATCGGGGGGCTCCACTGAAGCTTTCTTT.

The V and J genes are TRBV6-1 and TRBJ2-7, with 12 bases aligning to TRBD1. V shed 2 bases, J shed 4 bases, and the junction held 6 bases outside the gene matches. The CDR3 is 16 amino acids. Germline CDR1 reads MNHNS; CDR2 reads SASEGT. In DNA, the CDR3 is TGTGCCAGCAGTGAACACGGGACAGGGGGCGGATACGAGCAGTACGTC. Protein: CASSEHGTGGGYEQYV.

This chain uses TRBV7-6 with TRBJ2-3; no definite D call. V was cut by 8 bases and J by 2 bases, with 8 bases left in between. Germline values: CDR1 SGHVS, CDR2 FNYEAQ. The CDR3 has 12 residues. CDR3 residues: CASGTPTDTQYF. The DNA of the CDR3 is TGTGCCAGCGGCACCCCCACAGATACGCAGTATTTT.

The chain employs TRBV11-3 and TRBJ2-1; TRBD1 agrees at 7 bases. This CDR3 contains 13 residues. V shed 1 base, J shed 9 bases, and the junction held 3 bases outside the gene matches. Looked up from germline, CDR1 is SGHNT and CDR2 is YENEEA. DNA of the CDR3: TGTGCCAGCAGCTTAGGGACAGGAGGTGAGCAGTTCTTC. This encodes CASSLGTGGEQFF.